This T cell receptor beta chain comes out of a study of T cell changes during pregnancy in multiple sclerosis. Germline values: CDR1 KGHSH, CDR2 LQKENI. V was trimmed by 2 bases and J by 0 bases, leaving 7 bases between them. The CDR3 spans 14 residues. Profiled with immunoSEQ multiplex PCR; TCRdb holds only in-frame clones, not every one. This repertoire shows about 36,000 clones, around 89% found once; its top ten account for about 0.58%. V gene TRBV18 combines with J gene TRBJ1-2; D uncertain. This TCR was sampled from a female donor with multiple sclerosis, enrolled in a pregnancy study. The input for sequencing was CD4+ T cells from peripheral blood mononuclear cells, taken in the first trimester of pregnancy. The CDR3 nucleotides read TGTGCCAGCTCACCAGCCAGTACTAACTATGGCTACACCTTC. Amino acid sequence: CASSPASTNYGYTF.